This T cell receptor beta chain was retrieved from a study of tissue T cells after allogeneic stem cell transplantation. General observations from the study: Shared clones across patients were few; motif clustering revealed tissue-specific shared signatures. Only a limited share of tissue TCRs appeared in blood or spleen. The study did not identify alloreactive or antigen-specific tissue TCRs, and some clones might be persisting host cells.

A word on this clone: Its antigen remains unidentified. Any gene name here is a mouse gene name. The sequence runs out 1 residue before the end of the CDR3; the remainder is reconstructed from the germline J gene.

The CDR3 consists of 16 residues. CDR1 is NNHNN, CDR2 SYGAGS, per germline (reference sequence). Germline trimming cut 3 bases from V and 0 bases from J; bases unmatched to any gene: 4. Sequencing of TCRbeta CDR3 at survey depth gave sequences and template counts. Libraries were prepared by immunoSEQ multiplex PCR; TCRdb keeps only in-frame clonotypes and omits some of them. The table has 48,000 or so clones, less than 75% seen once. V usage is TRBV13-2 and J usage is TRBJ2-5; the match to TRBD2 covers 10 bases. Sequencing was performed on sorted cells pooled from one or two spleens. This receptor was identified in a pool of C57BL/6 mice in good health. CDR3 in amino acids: CASGGGLGSNQDTQYF. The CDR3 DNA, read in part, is TGTGCCAGCGGTGGGGGACTGGGGAGTAACCAAGACACCCAGTAC.